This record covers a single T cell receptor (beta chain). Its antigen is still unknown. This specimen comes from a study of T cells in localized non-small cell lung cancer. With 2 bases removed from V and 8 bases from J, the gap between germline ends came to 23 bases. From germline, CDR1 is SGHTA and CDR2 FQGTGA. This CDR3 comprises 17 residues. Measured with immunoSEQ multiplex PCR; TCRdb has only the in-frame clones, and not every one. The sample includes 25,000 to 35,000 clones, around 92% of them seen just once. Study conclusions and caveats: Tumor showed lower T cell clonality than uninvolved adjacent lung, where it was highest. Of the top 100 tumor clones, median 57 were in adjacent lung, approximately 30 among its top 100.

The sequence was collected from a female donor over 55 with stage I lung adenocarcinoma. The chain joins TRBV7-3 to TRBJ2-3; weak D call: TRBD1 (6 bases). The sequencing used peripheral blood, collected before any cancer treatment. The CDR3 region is CASSLGVGGRAQGTQYF. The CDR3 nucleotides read TGTGCCAGCAGCTTAGGGGTTGGGGGCCGTGCACAGGGTACGCAGTATTTT.